The 10 T cell receptor beta chains listed next were all sequenced from one sample in a study of CD8+ T cells in alopecia areata. Treatment given: oral pan-JAK inhibitor, 5-10 mg twice daily. Once RNA had been extracted, it was reverse transcribed into cDNA to act as the sequencing template. Method: immunoSEQ multiplex PCR; TCRdb's copy keeps in-frame clones and lacks some. This table holds 95,000 to 100,000 clones, more than 55% found once. This specimen was CD8+ T cells sorted from blood, taken at week 4, from a patient treated with tofacitinib. These receptors all come from a human donor with alopecia areata.

This chain joins TRBV25-1 and TRBJ2-1, with D maybe TRBD2 (6 bases). Germline V CDR1 and CDR2: MGHDK, SYGVNS. CDR3 size: 11 residues. V dropped 6 bases and J dropped 8 bases, with 8 bases sitting between them. The CDR3 nucleotides read TGTGCCAGCAGGGAGGGCCATGAGCAGTTCTTC. Amino acids: CASREGHEQFF. Full variable domain (remainder filled in from reference TRBV25-1 and TRBJ2-1): EADIYQTPRYLVIGTGKKITLECSQTMGHDKMYWYQQDPGMELHLIHYSYGVNSTEKGDLSSESTVSRIRTEHFPLTLESARPSHTSQYLCASREGHEQFFGPGTRLTVL.

This clone has more than one count but fewer than ten. The chain has TRBV7-9 and TRBJ1-2; 7 bases align to TRBD1. Germline-derived CDR1 and CDR2 are SEHNR and FQNEAQ (reference sequence). This CDR3 has 15 residues. V was clipped by 4 bases and J by 5 bases; unmatched bases: 10. CDR3 DNA: TGTGCCAGCAGCTCACCGGGACAGCTCCTTTATGGCTACACCTTC. It translates to CASSSPGQLLYGYTF.

There are a few counts of this clone. The chain carries TRBV13 and TRBJ2-5; D tentatively reads TRBD1 or TRBD2 (5 bases each). CDR1 and CDR2 from the germline V gene are PRHDT and FYEKMQ (reference sequence). The CDR3 contains 16 residues. Trimming left V 0 bases short and J 5 bases short, with 16 bases between. This chain's CDR3 is CASSLGSGTERETQYF. The CDR3 nucleotides are TGTGCCAGCAGCTTAGGCTCCGGGACGGAGAGGGAGACCCAGTACTTC.

V usage is TRBV5-5 and J usage is TRBJ2-1; D gene uncertain. Germline V CDR1 and CDR2: SGHKS, YYEKEE (reference sequence). The CDR3 runs to 14 residues. V dropped 0 bases and J dropped 10 bases, with 14 bases sitting between them. CDR3 protein: CASSLVGSDNEQFF. CDR3 bases: TGTGCCAGCAGCTTGGTAGGCAGCGATAACGAGCAGTTCTTC.

This CDR3 is CASSQEDRGSTDTQYF. Written as DNA, the CDR3 is TGCGCCAGCAGCCAAGAGGACAGGGGGAGCACAGATACGCAGTATTTT. The chain combines TRBV4-1 with TRBJ2-3, with TRBD1 matching over 10 bases. Germline V CDR1 and CDR2: MGHRA, YSYEKL. This CDR3 has 16 amino acids. V shed 0 bases, J shed 0 bases, and the junction held 0 bases outside the gene matches.

The rearrangement links TRBV6-5 to TRBJ1-4; D uncertain. Per germline, CDR1 MNHEY and CDR2 SVGAGI. Trimming cost V 9 bases and J 10 bases, with 9 bases left between them. The CDR3 contains 10 residues. The CDR3 is CARSIIKLFF. In DNA, the CDR3 is TGTGCCAGGAGCATCATAAAACTGTTTTTT.

V and J are TRBV4-1 and TRBJ2-1; the D is unclear. Germline CDR1 is MGHRA and CDR2 is YSYEKL. CDR3 length equals 14 residues. Between the trimmed V and J ends, which lost 4 bases and 4 bases, there was a span of 11 bases. This CDR3 reads CASSPSRGYNEQFF. Here the CDR3 DNA reads TGCGCCAGCAGCCCAAGTCGAGGTTACAATGAGCAGTTCTTC.

The chain joins TRBV27 to TRBJ2-1, with D perhaps TRBD1 or TRBD2 (5 bases each). The CDR3 is 14 residues long. Germline values: CDR1 MNHEY, CDR2 SMNVEV (reference sequence). V gave up 4 bases and J gave up 4 bases, with 11 bases separating them. The CDR3 here is CASSSRDGYNEQFF. The DNA for the CDR3 is TGTGCCAGCAGTTCAAGGGACGGTTACAATGAGCAGTTCTTC.

This chain connects TRBV25-1 to TRBJ1-2; TRBD1 matches 10 bases. Germline CDR1 is MGHDK and CDR2 is SYGVNS. The CDR3 is made up of 18 amino acids. V was clipped by 1 base and J by 3 bases; unmatched bases: 11. The CDR3, as DNA: TGTGCCAGCAGTGAATTCTTCCGGGACAGGGGCTCCTACTATGGCTACACCTTC. Protein product: CASSEFFRDRGSYYGYTF.

The chain links TRBV7-6 to TRBJ2-3; D unclear. Deletions cut 1 base from V and 3 bases from J, with 8 bases between. This CDR3 has 14 amino acids. Germline CDR1 is SGHVS and CDR2 is FNYEAQ. The CDR3 spells CASSLDSRTDTQYF. In DNA form, the CDR3 reads TGTGCCAGCAGCTTAGACTCGAGAACAGATACGCAGTATTTT.